This T cell receptor beta chain was profiled in a study of Ad26.COV2.S vaccination and SARS-CoV-2 variants. Documented treatment: 15 to 20 received Ad26.COV2.S at low or high dose, single or two shots; 5 received placebo; per-sample allocation not given. The study sampled participants on day 63 after the first vaccine or placebo injection. The shot given was an Ad26 vector that makes Wuhan-strain SARS-CoV-2 spike. TCRdb keeps only in-frame clones here, not all; method: immunoSEQ multiplex PCR. This sample carries about 380,000 clones, around four fifths of them seen once, and the ten largest clones take more than 7%. Study-level results: Spike-specific TCR breadth ran higher among vaccine recipients than placebo recipients. Non-spike TCR breadth did not differ much between vaccine and placebo recipients. TCR breadth and depth analyses may have underestimated total T cell responses.

CDR1 and CDR2 (germline): KGHSH, LQKENI. The V gene lost 4 bases and the J gene lost 4 bases, with 10 bases spanning the gap. The CDR3 is 14 residues long. As regards this clone: Its cognate antigen is unknown.

The clonotype was recovered from a person between 18 and 60 years old who received the Ad26.COV2.S COVID-19 vaccine or a placebo. The gene calls are TRBV18 and TRBJ2-2; D tentatively reads TRBD1 or TRBD2 (5 bases each). Sequenced here: peripheral blood, sampled in a trial of Ad26.COV2.S vaccine versus placebo. The CDR3: CASSLVGGTGELFF. The CDR3 DNA reads TGTGCCAGCTCACTGGTTGGGGGCACCGGGGAGCTGTTTTTT.